The following is a TCR beta chain sequence with its context. It lacks a known antigen. A much larger clone is a single base away; this may be a read error. Inclusive of the bounding cysteine and phenylalanine, the CDR3 is 12 residues long. Kept here is only the CDR3 DNA, which spans 36 bases and is read in frame from base 1. Trimming takes 6 bases from V and 4 bases from J, and the germline ends sit 10 bases apart. This record comes from a study of identical twins (TCRdb year 2016). Regarding the study in general: To test whether fetal clonotypes persist, the study used deep sequencing on TCR alpha and beta repertoires from monozygotic twins, unrelated adults of various ages, and cord blood. To rule out contamination, replicate twin experiments were performed at different times with different library preparation protocols. Study-wide findings and limitations: Compared with coincidental sharing between unrelated individuals, an excess of low generation-probability sequences was observed among out-of-frame TCR alpha sequences shared between twins. Abundant cord blood beta clonotypes carried fewer insertions; young adult naive repertoires showed a weaker similar trend, while memory repertoires showed none. Invariant T cells such as MAIT and iNKT could partly confound zero-insertion analyses, although diverse VJ usage argued against such confounding for most clonotypes. Because the same donors could not be followed over many years, the conclusions relied on cross-sectional statistical analysis. In beta out-of-frame sequences, excess twin sharing was weaker, because having fewer shared sequences lowered the signal-to-noise ratio. In monozygotic twins, out-of-frame TCR alpha sharing was systematically underestimated by recombination models, although the models agreed with sharing between unrelated individuals.

Only healthy Caucasian donors were included. Three pairs of female monozygotic twins, all aged roughly 18 to 30 years, were included in the twin cohort. The RNA used for TCR libraries was isolated from peripheral blood mononuclear cells. The library was prepared using 5' RACE. Sequencing relied on an Illumina HiSeq 2000. A universal primer binding site was added through template switching, and the final cDNA carried a unique molecular identifier so that TCR cDNA molecules could be counted accurately. Specific primers in the conserved constant-segment region were used to synthesize first-strand cDNA for TCR alpha and beta chains. To control for contamination, every cDNA library carried two barcodes: a SMART-Mk sample barcode plus Illumina barcodes. TruSeq adapter sequences along with Illumina sample barcodes were introduced in two successive PCR steps. TCR alpha and beta cDNA libraries were sequenced on the Illumina HiSeq platform with custom primers. The authors' pipeline ran thus. Raw reads were processed with MiGEC to extract unique molecular identifiers, and MiXCR was used to determine CDR3 positions. Recombination models were inferred per individual with the repgenHMM and IGoR tools using an EM algorithm. Shared clonotype analysis was performed with the tcR package in R, normalizing sharing by the product of cloneset sizes. To study raw recombination without the effects of thymic and clonal selection, out-of-frame nonproductive sequences were analyzed. The public sequencing data were trimmed at Q25 with fastp and processed into clonotypes with MiXCR by TCRdb, which kept only in-frame beta chains. CDR3 protein sequences are deduplicated, and each keeps its most common genes and DNA. TCRdb's processing, not the authors', yielded these V and J calls. For this sample the table gives some 660,000 distinct CDR3 sequences, of which around 8.3% were detected only once. The top ten clones comprise roughly 0.9% of the sample.

The sample was also reused in another study, on yellow fever vaccine responses in identical twins. Drawing on the second study: The authors reported that the T cell response to vaccination in identical twins appeared partly convergent and partly personalized. The study precisely tracked vaccine-responding T cell clones in identical twins.

The sequence was collected from a woman aged 18 to 35 in good health. The chain employs TRBV12-3 or TRBV12-4 and TRBJ2-7, with no confidently assigned D gene. Sequenced material: PBMCs. The DNA sequence is as follows: TGTGCCAGCAGCTTTGGTATGTACGAGCAGTACTTC. Its protein reads: CASSFGMYEQYF.